The 13 T cell receptor beta chains reported below all come from one sample, sequenced in a study of neurological immune-mediated disorders. TCRdb processed the 5' RACE reads anew with MiXCR; each CDR3 protein has one entry. The table has tens of thousands of distinct CDR3 sequences, under 4.5% seen once; the top ten hold roughly 2.9%. The material sequenced was PBMCs. The receptors shown here come from a woman aged 45 to 65 with multiple sclerosis.

This clonotype has a count of ten or more. The chain carries TRBV11-2 and TRBJ2-1; D is perhaps TRBD2 (7 bases). Trimming pared 1 base from V and 1 base from J, leaving 14 bases between. The CDR3 covers 17 residues. Germline V gives CDR1 SGHAT, CDR2 FQNNGV. The CDR3 protein is CASSLGVRGASYNEQFF. The CDR3 nucleotides are TGTGCCAGCAGCTTAGGTGTACGGGGGGCTTCCTACAATGAGCAGTTCTTC.

This clonotype has at least ten counts. V usage is TRBV12-3 or TRBV12-4 and J usage is TRBJ1-5; TRBD1 matches 9 bases. J lost 6 bases, V lost 6 bases, and 12 bases had no gene match. This CDR3 is 16 amino acids long. The CDR3 is CASSQGQGSYFQPQHF. As DNA, the CDR3 is TGTGCCAGCAGCCAGGGACAGGGTAGTTATTTTCAGCCCCAGCATTTT.

This clonotype has more than one count but fewer than ten. Being one base from a much bigger clone, this may be a read error. The J gene is TRBJ1-3, the V gene TRBV29-1, with TRBD1 as a possible D gene (5 bases). CDR1 and CDR2 (germline): SQVTM, ANQGSEA. The CDR3 loop spans 13 amino acids. Trimming stripped 7 bases from V and 2 bases from J, with 12 bases between. The CDR3 spells CSEEQEAGNTIYF. The CDR3 nucleotides read TGCAGCGAAGAACAGGAGGCTGGAAACACCATATATTTT.

A remark on this clonotype: This may stem from a read error, because a much larger clone lies one nucleotide away. V is TRBV5-1 and J is TRBJ1-1; D is unresolved. The CDR3 consists of 14 residues. Trimming shortened V by 0 bases and J by 1 base, and 7 bases separated the two germline ends. In germline, CDR1 is SGHRS, CDR2 YFSETQ. The CDR3 DNA is TGCGCCAGCAGCTTGGATAAGACGAACACTGAAGCTTTCTTT. Protein sequence: CASSLDKTNTEAFF.

This clonotype was detected many times. The CDR3 nucleotides read TGTGCCAGCAGACCTACCGGGACAGGGGGGACTGAAGCTTTCTTT. Translated: CASRPTGTGGTEAFF. This chain joins TRBV7-6 and TRBJ1-1; 11 bases are shared with TRBD1. Trimming removed 6 bases from V and 5 bases from J; junction bases left unmatched: 8. The CDR3 consists of 15 residues. From germline, CDR1 is SGHVS and CDR2 FNYEAQ.

This clonotype was detected many times. V gene TRBV7-2 combines with J gene TRBJ1-2; D gene unclear. In germline, CDR1 is SGHTA, CDR2 FQGNSA. Trimming took off 5 bases at V and 4 bases at J, with 14 bases between the two ends. The CDR3 extends over 14 amino acids. DNA of the CDR3: TGTGCCAGCAGCCCAAGGACCGCTTCCTATGGCTACACCTTC. The encoded protein is CASSPRTASYGYTF.

This clonotype was picked up many times. The chain couples TRBV12-3 or TRBV12-4 to TRBJ1-6; possible D gene TRBD1, 5 bases. Trimming shortened V by 1 base and J by 9 bases, and 7 bases separated the two germline ends. The CDR3 contains 13 residues. CDR3 amino acids: CASSLGTSSPLHF. Written as DNA, the CDR3 is TGTGCCAGCAGTTTAGGGACATCTTCACCCCTCCACTTT.

This clonotype was recorded many times. The chain links TRBV20-1 to TRBJ2-2, with TRBD2 as a possible D gene (5 bases). Per germline, CDR1 DFQATT and CDR2 SNEGSKA (reference sequence). This CDR3 has 13 amino acids. CDR3 region: CTVAGPGTGELFF. The CDR3, as DNA: TGCACGGTGGCTGGGCCGGGGACCGGGGAGCTGTTTTTT.

This clonotype was recorded a few times. A clone one base away is much larger, so this may be a read error. This sequence joins TRBV10-3 and TRBJ1-5, with D unresolved. Germline V CDR1 and CDR2: ENHRY, SYGVKD. This CDR3 is 15 amino acids long. The CDR3 DNA follows: TGTGCCATCAGTGACCCACAGCTCGGCAATCAGCCCCAGAATTTT. Protein sequence: CAISDPQLGNQPQNF.

This clonotype was observed at least ten times. The rearrangement joins TRBV20-1 to TRBJ1-5, with D unresolved. This CDR3 is 13 amino acids long. The V and J ends lost 5 bases and 7 bases respectively, with 15 bases between them. Looked up from germline, CDR1 is DFQATT and CDR2 is SNEGSKA (reference sequence). The CDR3 reads CSARVGSGQPQHF. CDR3 DNA: TGCAGTGCTCGAGTGGGTTCGGGCCAGCCCCAGCATTTT.

This clonotype appeared many times. V and J are TRBV15 and TRBJ2-2; D call uncertain. V gave up 1 base and J gave up 1 base, with 7 bases separating them. The CDR3 has 15 amino acids. Germline V gene lookup returns CDR1 LNHNV and CDR2 YYDKDF (reference sequence). CDR3 region: CATSRVRQNTGELFF. The CDR3 DNA reads TGTGCCACCAGCAGAGTACGACAGAACACCGGGGAGCTGTTTTTT.

This clonotype was detected ten times or more. This chain joins TRBV5-1 and TRBJ1-6; D is unclear. The CDR3 consists of 16 residues. The V gene lost 0 bases and the J gene lost 7 bases, with 14 bases spanning the gap. Germline loops: CDR1 SGHRS, CDR2 YFSETQ. CDR3 DNA: TGCGCCAGCAGCTTGGAACGCCAGACTAACAATTCACCCCTCCACTTT. Protein: CASSLERQTNNSPLHF.

This clonotype was seen many times. The rearrangement links TRBV20-1 to TRBJ1-1, with 8 bases matching TRBD1. This CDR3 spans 15 amino acids. Per germline, CDR1 DFQATT and CDR2 SNEGSKA (reference sequence). V dropped 2 bases and J dropped 2; count of bases not matched to a gene: 7. DNA of the CDR3: TGCAGTGCTAGACAGGGGGCCACTTCCAACACTGAAGCTTTCTTT. It yields the protein CSARQGATSNTEAFF.